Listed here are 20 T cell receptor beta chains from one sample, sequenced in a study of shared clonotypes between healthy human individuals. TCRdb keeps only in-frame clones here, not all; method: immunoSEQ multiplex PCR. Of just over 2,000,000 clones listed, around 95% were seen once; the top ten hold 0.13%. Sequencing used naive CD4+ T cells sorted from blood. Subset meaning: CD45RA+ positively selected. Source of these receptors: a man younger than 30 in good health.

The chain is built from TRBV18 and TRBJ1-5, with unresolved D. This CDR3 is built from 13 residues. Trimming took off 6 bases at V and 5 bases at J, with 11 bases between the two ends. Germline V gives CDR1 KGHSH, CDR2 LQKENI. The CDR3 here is CASSVSSDQPQHF. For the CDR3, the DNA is TGTGCCAGCTCGGTTTCCAGCGATCAGCCCCAGCATTTT.

This chain's CDR3 is CAISESVLSGANVLTF. The DNA of the CDR3 is TGTGCCATCAGTGAGTCGGTCCTCTCTGGGGCCAACGTCCTGACTTTC. The rearrangement links TRBV10-3 to TRBJ2-6, with D uncertain. Trimming took off 0 bases at V and 0 bases at J, with 6 bases between the two ends. Germline lookup yields CDR1 ENHRY and CDR2 SYGVKD. The CDR3 has 16 residues.

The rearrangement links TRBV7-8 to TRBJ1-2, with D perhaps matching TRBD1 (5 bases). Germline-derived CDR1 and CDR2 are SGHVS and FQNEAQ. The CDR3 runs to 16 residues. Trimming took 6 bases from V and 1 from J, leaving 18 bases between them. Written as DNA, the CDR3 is TGTGCCAGCAGACCTGGGCCGCTGGGGGTTAACTATGGCTACACCTTC. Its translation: CASRPGPLGVNYGYTF.

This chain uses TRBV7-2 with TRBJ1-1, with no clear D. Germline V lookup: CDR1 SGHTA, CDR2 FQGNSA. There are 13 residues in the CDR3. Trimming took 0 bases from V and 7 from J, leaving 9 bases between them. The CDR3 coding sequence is TGTGCCAGCAGCTTAGCAGGCGGTTATGAAGCTTTCTTT. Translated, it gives CASSLAGGYEAFF.

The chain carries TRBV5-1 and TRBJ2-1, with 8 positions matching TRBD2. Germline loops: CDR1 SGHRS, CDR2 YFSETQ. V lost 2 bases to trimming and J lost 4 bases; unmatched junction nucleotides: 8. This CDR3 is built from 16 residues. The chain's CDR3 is CASSFLLSGAYNEQFF. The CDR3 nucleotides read TGCGCCAGCAGCTTCCTACTTAGCGGGGCTTACAATGAGCAGTTCTTC.

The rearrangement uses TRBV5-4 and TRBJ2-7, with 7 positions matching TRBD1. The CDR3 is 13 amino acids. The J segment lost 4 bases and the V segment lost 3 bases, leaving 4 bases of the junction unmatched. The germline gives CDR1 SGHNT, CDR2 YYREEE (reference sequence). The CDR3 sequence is CASSSRDRYEQYF. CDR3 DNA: TGTGCCAGCAGCTCCCGGGACAGATACGAGCAGTACTTC.

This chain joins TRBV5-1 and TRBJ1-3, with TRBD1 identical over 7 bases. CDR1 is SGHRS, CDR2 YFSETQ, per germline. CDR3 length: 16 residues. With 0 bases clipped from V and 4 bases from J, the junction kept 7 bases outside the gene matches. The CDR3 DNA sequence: TGCGCCAGCAGCTTGGCCGGGACAGTTTACGGAAACACCATATATTTT. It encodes CASSLAGTVYGNTIYF.

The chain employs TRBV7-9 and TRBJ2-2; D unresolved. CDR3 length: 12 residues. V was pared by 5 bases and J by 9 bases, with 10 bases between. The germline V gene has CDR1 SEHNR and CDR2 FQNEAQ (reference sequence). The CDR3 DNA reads TGTGCCAGCAGCCCGCAGGTTAGGGAGCTGTTTTTT. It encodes CASSPQVRELFF.

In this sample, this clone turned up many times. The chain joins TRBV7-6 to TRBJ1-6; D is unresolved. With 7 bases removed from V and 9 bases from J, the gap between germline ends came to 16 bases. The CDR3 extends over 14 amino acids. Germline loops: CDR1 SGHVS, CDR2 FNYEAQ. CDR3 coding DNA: TGTGCCAGCAAGCGGGCCCAAGGTAGTTCACCCCTCCACTTT. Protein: CASKRAQGSSPLHF.

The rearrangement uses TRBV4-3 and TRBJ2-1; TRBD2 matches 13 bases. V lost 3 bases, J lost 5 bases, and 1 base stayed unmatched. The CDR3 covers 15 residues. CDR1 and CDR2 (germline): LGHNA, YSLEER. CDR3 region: CASSHGTSGNNEQFF. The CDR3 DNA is TGCGCCAGCAGCCATGGGACTAGCGGGAACAATGAGCAGTTCTTC.

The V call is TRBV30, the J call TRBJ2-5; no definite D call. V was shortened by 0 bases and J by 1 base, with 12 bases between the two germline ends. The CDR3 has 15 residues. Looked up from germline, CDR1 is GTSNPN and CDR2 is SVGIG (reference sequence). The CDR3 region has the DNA TGTGCCTGGAGTGTATACGGGTCAGGCCAAGAGACCCAGTACTTC. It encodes CAWSVYGSGQETQYF.

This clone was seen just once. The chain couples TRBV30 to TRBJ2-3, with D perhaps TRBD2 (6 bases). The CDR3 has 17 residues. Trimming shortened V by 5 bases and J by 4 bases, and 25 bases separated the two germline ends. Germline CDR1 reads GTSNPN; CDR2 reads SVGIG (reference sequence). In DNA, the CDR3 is TGTGCCTGGGGCCCCTCGCGGGGCGGCCCGAGGGCAGATACGCAGTATTTT. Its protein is CAWGPSRGGPRADTQYF.

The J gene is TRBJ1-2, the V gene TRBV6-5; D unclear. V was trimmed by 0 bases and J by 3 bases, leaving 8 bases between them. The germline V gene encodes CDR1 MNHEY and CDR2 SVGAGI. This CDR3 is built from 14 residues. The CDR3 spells CASSYSTADYGYTF. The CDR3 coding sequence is TGTGCCAGCAGTTACTCGACGGCAGACTATGGCTACACCTTC.

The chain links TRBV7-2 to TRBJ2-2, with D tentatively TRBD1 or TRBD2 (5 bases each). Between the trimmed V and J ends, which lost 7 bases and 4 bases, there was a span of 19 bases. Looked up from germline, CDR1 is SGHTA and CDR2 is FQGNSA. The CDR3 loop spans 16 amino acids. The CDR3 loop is CASIGAGLGPTGELFF. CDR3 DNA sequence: TGTGCCAGCATCGGTGCGGGCCTGGGACCCACCGGGGAGCTGTTTTTT.

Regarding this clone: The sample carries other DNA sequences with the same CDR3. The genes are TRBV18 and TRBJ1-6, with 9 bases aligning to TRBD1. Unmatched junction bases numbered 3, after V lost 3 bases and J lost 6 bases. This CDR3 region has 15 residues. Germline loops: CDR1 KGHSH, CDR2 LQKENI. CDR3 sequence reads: CASSPGQGSNSPLHF. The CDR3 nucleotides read TGTGCCAGCTCACCGGGACAGGGAAGTAATTCACCCCTCCACTTT.

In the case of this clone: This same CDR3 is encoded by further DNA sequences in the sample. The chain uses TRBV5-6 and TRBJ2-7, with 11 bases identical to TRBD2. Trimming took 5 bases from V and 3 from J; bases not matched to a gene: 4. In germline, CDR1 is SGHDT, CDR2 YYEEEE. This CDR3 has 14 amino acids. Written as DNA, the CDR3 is TGTGCCAGCAGTCGTACTAGCGGGAGCTACGAGCAGTACTTC. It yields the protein CASSRTSGSYEQYF.

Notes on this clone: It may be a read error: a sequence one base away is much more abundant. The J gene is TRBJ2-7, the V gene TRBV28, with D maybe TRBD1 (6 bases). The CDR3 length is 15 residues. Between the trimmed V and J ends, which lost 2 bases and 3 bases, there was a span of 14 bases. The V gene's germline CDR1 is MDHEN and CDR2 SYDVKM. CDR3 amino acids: CASSLPATGFYEQYF. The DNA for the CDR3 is TGTGCCAGCAGTTTACCAGCGACAGGTTTCTACGAGCAGTACTTC.

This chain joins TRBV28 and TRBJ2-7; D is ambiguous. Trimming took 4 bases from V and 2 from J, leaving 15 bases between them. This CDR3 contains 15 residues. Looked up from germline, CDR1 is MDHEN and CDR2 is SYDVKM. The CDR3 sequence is CASSSSARPPYEQYF. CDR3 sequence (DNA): TGTGCCAGCAGTTCTTCTGCCAGGCCGCCCTACGAGCAGTACTTC.

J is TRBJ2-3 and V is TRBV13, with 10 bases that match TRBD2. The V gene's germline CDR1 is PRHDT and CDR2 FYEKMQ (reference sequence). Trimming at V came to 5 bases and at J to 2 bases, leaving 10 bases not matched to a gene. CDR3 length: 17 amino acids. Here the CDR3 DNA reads TGTGCCAGCAGCGCCCGACTAGCGGGCCGATACACAGATACGCAGTATTTT. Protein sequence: CASSARLAGRYTDTQYF.

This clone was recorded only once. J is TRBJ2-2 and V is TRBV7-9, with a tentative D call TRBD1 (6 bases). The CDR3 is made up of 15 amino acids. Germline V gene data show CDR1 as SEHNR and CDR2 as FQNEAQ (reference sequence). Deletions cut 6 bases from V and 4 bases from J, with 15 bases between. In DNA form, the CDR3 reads TGTGCCAGCAGGCGAGCACAGGGAGTCACCGGGGAGCTGTTTTTT. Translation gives CASRRAQGVTGELFF. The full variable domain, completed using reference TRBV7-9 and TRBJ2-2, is DTGVSQNPRHKITKRGQNVTFRCDPISEHNRLYWYRQTLGQGPEFLTYFQNEAQLEKSRLLSDRFSAERPKGSFSTLEIQRTEQGDSAMYLCASRRAQGVTGELFFGEGSRLTVL.